Here is one T cell receptor beta chain with its context. Its cognate antigen is unknown. This entry belongs to a study of CD8 T cells in Susac syndrome. Study-level background: Within the sequenced Susac syndrome patient group, six exhibited active disease and roughly 8 were in remission.

Findings and caveats of the study: Clonal expansion was missing from Susac syndrome CD4+ T cell repertoires.

It was negative isolation that provided the CD8+ and CD4+ T cells, whereas TEMRA cells were enriched by FACS. Roughly 0.45 to 1 ug RNA was reverse transcribed with random hexamers. Amplification of TCR beta CDR3 spanned 54 Vbeta and 13 Jbeta via immunoSEQ multiplex PCR. Using its own MiXCR run on the immunoSEQ multiplex PCR reads, TCRdb lists one record per CDR3 protein. The sample shows a few hundred thousand distinct CDR3 sequences, about 94% of them seen only once. From germline, CDR1 is LNHDA and CDR2 SQIVND (reference sequence). This CDR3 comprises 15 residues. V lost 2 bases and J lost 3, with 14 bases in between.

The sample consisted of CD4+ T cells from PBMCs. The receptor's source is a human donor with Susac syndrome. The chain employs TRBV19 and TRBJ2-7, with D hard to call. The CDR3 spells CASSIPGESFYEQYF. The CDR3 coding sequence is TGTGCCAGTAGTATACCGGGTGAATCTTTCTACGAGCAGTACTTC.